A selection of T cell receptor beta chains follows, all from one sample in a study of blood T cell repertoires in COVID-19. The assay was immunoSEQ multiplex PCR, and TCRdb's table has in-frame clones only and misses some. The repertoire holds approximately 240,000 clones, with around 84% as singletons. The source material was peripheral blood. The receptor source for this set is a woman aged 55-69 years who had recovered from COVID-19. Each CDR3 is given with its conserved first and last residue. Each record gives: D gene, clone size, V gene, J gene, CDR3 protein, CDR3 DNA. The D gene is left open where the match is weak. Size is omitted from some rows. Given values are once, few, many or a class for expanded clones.

NA	NA	TRBV5-4	TRBJ1-2	CASSLRGSIGYTF	TGTGCCAGCAGCTTGCGGGGATCTATTGGCTACACCTTC
TRBD1	NA	TRBV9	TRBJ1-6	CASSATGGGGNSPLHF	TGTGCCAGCAGCGCAACAGGGGGCGGCGGTAATTCACCCCTCCACTTT
TRBD1	once	TRBV24-1	TRBJ2-2	CATSETTGARTGELFF	TGTGCCACCAGTGAAACGACAGGGGCGAGGACCGGGGAGCTGTTTTTT
NA	medium-sized	TRBV28	TRBJ1-5	CASRSAGMGQPQHF	TGTGCCAGCAGGTCAGCAGGGATGGGTCAGCCCCAGCATTTT
NA	once	TRBV28	TRBJ2-7	CASSDNASPRGEQYF	TGTGCCAGCAGCGACAATGCCTCCCCGCGGGGCGAGCAGTACTTC
TRBD1	NA	TRBV5-1	TRBJ2-7	CASRPGQGKTYEQYF	TGCGCCAGCAGACCGGGACAGGGGAAAACTTACGAGCAGTACTTC
NA	NA	TRBV5-1	TRBJ2-7	CASSLGTAVSYEQYF	TGCGCCAGCAGCTTGGGGACAGCCGTCTCCTACGAGCAGTACTTC
TRBD1	NA	TRBV7-6	TRBJ1-6	CASSLEVQGGSPLHF	TGTGCCAGCAGCTTAGAAGTACAGGGGGGTTCACCCCTCCACTTT
NA	NA	TRBV7-8	TRBJ1-3	CASSPPGWRNTIYF	TGTGCCAGCAGCCCCCCAGGCTGGCGAAACACCATATATTTT
NA	NA	TRBV6-5	TRBJ1-2	CASSYAPRAGYDYTF	TGTGCCAGCAGTTACGCCCCCAGAGCGGGGTACGACTACACCTTC
TRBD1	NA	TRBV19	TRBJ1-3	CARGQTGNTIYF	TGTGCCCGGGGACAGACTGGAAACACCATATATTTT
NA	NA	TRBV6-6	TRBJ1-2	CASSRGTGGALYGYTF	TGTGCCAGCAGTCGAGGAACCGGTGGAGCTCTCTATGGCTACACCTTC
NA	NA	TRBV6-1	TRBJ1-5	CASSEETGGNQPQHF	TGTGCCAGCAGTGAAGAAACCGGGGGCAATCAGCCCCAGCATTTT
TRBD1	NA	TRBV5-1	TRBJ2-7	CASSLGQGVLDEQYF	TGCGCCAGCAGCTTGGGACAGGGGGTTTTGGACGAGCAGTACTTC
NA	NA	TRBV7-3	TRBJ2-5	CASSSSVEETQYF	TGTGCCAGCAGCTCATCGGTAGAAGAGACCCAGTACTTC
NA	NA	TRBV6-2/TRBV6-3	TRBJ1-2	CASSYHPGHTNYGYTF	TGTGCCAGCAGTTACCATCCGGGACACACTAACTATGGCTACACCTTC
TRBD2	NA	TRBV6-5	TRBJ2-7	CASSFQAGGYEQYF	TGTGCCAGCAGTTTCCAAGCGGGGGGCTACGAGCAGTACTTC
TRBD2	NA	TRBV12-5	TRBJ2-5	CASGLPCARTSGGLCAETQYF	TGTGCTAGTGGTTTGCCTTGTGCGCGGACTAGCGGGGGCCTTTGCGCAGAGACCCAGTACTTC
NA	NA	TRBV5-6	TRBJ2-3	CASYTRGYTQYF	TGTGCCAGCTACACCCGCGGGTATACGCAGTATTTT
NA	NA	TRBV12-3/TRBV12-4	TRBJ2-5	CASTRQIQETQYF	TGTGCCAGCACCCGACAGATCCAAGAGACCCAGTACTTC
TRBD1	NA	TRBV11-2	TRBJ1-1	CASSLVDRVEAFF	TGTGCCAGCAGCTTAGTTGACAGGGTGGAAGCTTTCTTT
TRBD2	NA	TRBV4-3	TRBJ2-3	CASSQQTSGRTDTQYF	TGCGCCAGCAGCCAACAGACTAGCGGGAGAACAGATACGCAGTATTTT
TRBD1	NA	TRBV27	TRBJ2-7	CASSLWTGTASYEQYF	TGTGCCAGCAGTTTGTGGACCGGGACAGCATCCTACGAGCAGTACTTC
TRBD2	once	TRBV5-4	TRBJ2-5	CASSPRSLAGSQETQYF	TGTGCCAGCAGCCCCCGCTCGCTAGCGGGGTCTCAAGAGACCCAGTACTTC
TRBD1	NA	TRBV6-6	TRBJ1-1	CASSYSFTGGRAEAFF	TGTGCCAGCAGTTACTCGTTTACAGGGGGCCGTGCTGAAGCTTTCTTT
TRBD2	NA	TRBV27	TRBJ2-1	CASSWVAGEANEQFF	TGTGCCAGCAGCTGGGTAGCGGGGGAGGCCAATGAGCAGTTCTTC
NA	NA	TRBV27	TRBJ1-1	CASSPVPNTEAFF	TGTGCCAGCAGCCCAGTCCCCAACACTGAAGCTTTCTTT
TRBD1	few	TRBV15	TRBJ1-2	CATSRPTGGEPNYGYTF	TGTGCCACCAGCAGACCCACAGGGGGTGAACCTAACTATGGCTACACCTTC
TRBD1	NA	TRBV24-1	TRBJ1-2	CATSEWDSNYGYTF	TGTGCCACCAGTGAGTGGGACAGCAACTATGGCTACACCTTC
NA	NA	TRBV4-1	TRBJ1-2	CASSQARGWVGYGYTF	TGCGCCAGCAGCCAAGCCCGCGGGTGGGTTGGATATGGCTACACCTTC
TRBD1	NA	TRBV7-2	TRBJ1-1	CASSLVDRTEAFF	TGTGCCAGCAGCTTAGTGGACAGGACTGAAGCTTTCTTT
TRBD1	NA	TRBV7-9	TRBJ1-1	CASSLGVTGGHTEAFF	TGTGCCAGCAGCTTAGGAGTTACAGGGGGTCACACTGAAGCTTTCTTT
NA	NA	TRBV4-3	TRBJ1-4	CASSPRQVINEKLFF	TGCGCCAGCAGCCCGAGACAGGTTATTAATGAAAAACTGTTTTTT
NA	NA	TRBV15	TRBJ2-7	CATTLGGDSYEQYF	TGTGCCACCACTCTCGGCGGAGACTCCTACGAGCAGTACTTC
NA	NA	TRBV9	TRBJ2-1	CASSPYTGSYNEQFF	TGTGCCAGCAGCCCGTACACGGGCTCCTACAATGAGCAGTTCTTC